This TCR beta chain was recorded in a study of T cell responses to AZD1222 COVID-19 vaccine. V was clipped by 8 bases and J by 8 bases, with 19 bases between them. The CDR3 has 14 amino acids. Germline CDR1 reads SEHNR; CDR2 reads FQNEAQ (reference sequence). Sequenced by immunoSEQ multiplex PCR; TCRdb stores in-frame clones only, minus some. Among 50,000 to 60,000 clones, 80% were seen once, and the ten largest hold around 5%. Study-wide findings and caveats: CD4 TCRs linked to vaccination spanned spike, dominating at 160-218 and 743-854. Of spike-specific TCRs, nearly half reportedly target regions left unmutated in variants. Spike-specific TCR repertoires showed rising breadth and depth after two AZD1222 doses. Scientists sampled the repertoires only once the peak T cell response had passed.

A remark on this clone: Its antigen remains unidentified.

The TCR originated in an adult who received the AZD1222 COVID-19 vaccine. The material sequenced was peripheral blood, taken 28 days after the second AZD1222 dose. The chain couples TRBV7-9 to TRBJ1-3; D possibly corresponds to TRBD1 (6 bases). The chain's CDR3 is CASGTTGFAHTIYF. The DNA for the CDR3 is TGTGCCAGCGGAACGACAGGTTTTGCGCACACCATATATTTT. Variable domain in full (rest from reference TRBV7-9 and TRBJ1-3): DTGVSQNPRHKITKRGQNVTFRCDPISEHNRLYWYRQTLGQGPEFLTYFQNEAQLEKSRLLSDRFSAERPKGSFSTLEIQRTEQGDSAMYLCASGTTGFAHTIYFGEGSWLTVV.